This TCR beta chain was retrieved from a study of T cell responses to AZD1222 COVID-19 vaccine. The CDR3 is 15 residues long. The germline V gene encodes CDR1 MNHEY and CDR2 SMNVEV (reference sequence). Trimming cost V 5 bases and J 1 base; bases outside gene matches: 7. TCRdb's table, derived via immunoSEQ multiplex PCR, lists solely in-frame clones and lacks some. The sample lists fewer than 200,000 clones, approximately 94% occurring once. The receptor was isolated from an adult who received the AZD1222 COVID-19 vaccine. The sample here was peripheral blood, taken 28 days after the second AZD1222 dose. This chain links TRBV27 with TRBJ2-7, with 8 bases fitting TRBD1. The DNA of the CDR3 is TGTGCCAGCAGTAGAAGTCGGGACAGGTCCTACGAGCAGTACTTC. It is translated as CASSRSRDRSYEQYF.